The clone carrying this T cell receptor beta chain has just a few counts. Its specificity is unknown. The sample belongs to a study of T cells in Graves' hyperthyroidism and ophthalmopathy. V lost 0 bases to trimming and J lost 4 bases; unmatched junction nucleotides: 4. The CDR3 extends over 15 amino acids. CDR1 is SGHDT, CDR2 YYEEEE, per germline. RNA transcripts were the template for amplifying TCR beta CDR3 regions. A set of HTBI primers served as the primers for a first-round RT-PCR of the TCR CDR3. MiXCR, run by TCRdb on the multiplex PCR reads, gives a single entry per CDR3 protein. Here the sample spans 500,000 or so distinct CDR3 sequences, 17% being singletons. Study-wide results and limits: Model-based prediction identified ophthalmopathy a median around 6.5 months prior to its onset. Patients with ophthalmopathy were separated from those with stable hyperthyroidism by a 13 V-J model. Clonotypes that were expanded in thyroid above 0.001 mostly appeared in blood too.

Ophthalmopathy cases met thresholds of Clinical Activity Score at least 3, NOSPECS grade at least 4 and duration under 3 months. The receptor was derived from a woman in her late teens or twenties with Graves' ophthalmopathy. The source material was blood. This chain joins TRBV5-6 and TRBJ1-2, with 9 bases that match TRBD1. The DNA for the CDR3 is TGTGCCAGCAGCTTGGGGGACAGGGAGGCCTATGGCTACACCTTC. As protein: CASSLGDREAYGYTF. Supplemented by reference TRBV5-6 and TRBJ1-2, the full variable domain reads DAGVTQSPTHLIKTRGQQVTLRCSPKSGHDTVSWYQQALGQGPQFIFQYYEEEERQRGNFPDRFSGHQFPNYSSELNVNALLLGDSALYLCASSLGDREAYGYTFGSGTRLTVV.